Given below is one T cell receptor (beta chain) in context. What it binds is not known. This CDR3 spans 15 amino acids. The germline V gene encodes CDR1 SGHTA and CDR2 FQGNSA. V was trimmed by 5 bases and J by 0 bases, leaving 11 bases between them. The PCR ran on 60 Vbeta and 13 Jbeta primers. The data were produced by immunoSEQ multiplex PCR, yet TCRdb's version contains in-frame clones alone and is incomplete. The table shows 150,000 to 250,000 clones, with around three quarters occurring only once. The source of the sample is a study of cytomegalovirus exposure and HLA in healthy donors. Study-level results: The authors judged a highly shared variant cluster likely a sequencing artifact.

This clonotype was obtained from a woman in her 30s in good health and CMV-seropositive. Sample: PBMCs. The chain links TRBV7-2 to TRBJ1-3, with D hard to call. The CDR3 coding sequence is TGTGCCAGCAGCCCACTGGAGGTCTCTGGAAACACCATATATTTT. Protein sequence: CASSPLEVSGNTIYF.